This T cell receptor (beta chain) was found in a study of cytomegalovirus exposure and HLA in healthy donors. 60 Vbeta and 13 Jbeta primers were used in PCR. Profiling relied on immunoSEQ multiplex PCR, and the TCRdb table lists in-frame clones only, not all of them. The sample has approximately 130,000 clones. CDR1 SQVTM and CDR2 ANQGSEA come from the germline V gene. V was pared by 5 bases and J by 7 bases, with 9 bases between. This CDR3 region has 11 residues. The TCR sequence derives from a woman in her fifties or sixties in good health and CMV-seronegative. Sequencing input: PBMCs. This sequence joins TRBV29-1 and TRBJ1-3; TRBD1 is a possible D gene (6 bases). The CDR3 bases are TGCAGCGTTATGGGGGCTAACACCATATATTTT. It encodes CSVMGANTIYF.